Listed below are T cell receptor beta chains from one sample, sequenced in a study of blood T cell repertoires in COVID-19. Method: immunoSEQ multiplex PCR; TCRdb's copy keeps in-frame clones and lacks some. Of around 300,000 clones detected, 87% appear once; the ten largest clones hold about 6.1%. Sequences were obtained from PBMCs or T cells enriched from blood (not recorded which). The receptors were gathered from a woman in her forties who had recovered from COVID-19. Each CDR3 is given with its conserved first and last residue. The D gene is left open where the match is weak. Where a row states a size, it is once, few, many or the class of an expanded clone; other rows omit it.

clone size	D gene	V gene	J gene	CDR3 protein	CDR3 DNA
.	TRBD2	TRBV28	TRBJ2-7	CASGMAGGPGGEQYF	TGTGCCAGCGGGATGGCGGGAGGGCCTGGGGGCGAGCAGTACTTC
.	.	TRBV6-5	TRBJ1-1	CATVWNTEAFF	TGTGCCACGGTGTGGAACACTGAAGCTTTCTTT
once	.	TRBV2	TRBJ2-5	CASSETGISQETQYF	TGTGCCAGCAGTGAAACCGGGATTAGCCAAGAGACCCAGTACTTC
.	TRBD2	TRBV9	TRBJ2-1	CASSVSGTNNEQFF	TGTGCCAGCAGCGTCTCCGGGACTAACAATGAGCAGTTCTTC
.	TRBD1	TRBV14	TRBJ2-3	CASSLDRATDTQYF	TGTGCCAGCAGCCTTGACAGGGCAACAGATACGCAGTATTTT
.	.	TRBV2	TRBJ1-2	CASSEGGAGGYTF	TGTGCCAGCAGTGAAGGTGGTGCGGGTGGCTACACCTTC
.	.	TRBV27	TRBJ1-6	CASRSRGSPLHF	TGTGCCAGCAGGAGTCGGGGGTCACCCCTCCACTTT
.	TRBD1	TRBV5-1	TRBJ2-7	CASSLRTGGNYEQYF	TGCGCCAGCAGCTTGAGGACAGGGGGAAACTACGAGCAGTACTTC
.	TRBD2	TRBV5-1	TRBJ2-7	CASSFMAGGRAEQYF	TGCGCCAGCAGCTTCATGGCGGGAGGGCGCGCCGAGCAGTACTTC
.	.	TRBV18	TRBJ2-1	CASSPPLGGASGYNEQFF	TGTGCCAGCTCACCACCGTTGGGGGGGGCTAGCGGTTACAATGAGCAGTTCTTC
.	.	TRBV5-1	TRBJ1-1	CASSLVDMNTEAFF	TGCGCCAGCAGCTTGGTAGATATGAACACTGAAGCTTTCTTT
.	.	TRBV19	TRBJ1-4	CASSTGGIRNEKLFF	TGTGCCAGTAGTACCGGAGGGATCAGGAATGAAAAACTGTTTTTT
.	TRBD1	TRBV19	TRBJ2-1	CASHRQGTYNEQFF	TGTGCCAGTCACAGACAGGGGACCTACAATGAGCAGTTCTTC
.	.	TRBV11-2	TRBJ2-5	CASSLGAGRETQYF	TGTGCCAGCAGCTTAGGTGCAGGGCGGGAGACCCAGTACTTC
.	.	TRBV28	TRBJ1-1	CASSYQGRTEAFF	TGTGCCAGCAGTTACCAGGGGCGAACTGAAGCTTTCTTT
.	TRBD2	TRBV3-1/TRBV3-2	TRBJ2-7	CASSQAPGLAGKEAEQYF	TGTGCCAGCAGCCAGGCCCCGGGACTAGCGGGAAAGGAGGCGGAGCAGTACTTC
.	.	TRBV15	TRBJ2-1	CATSRVIGRIKNEQFF	TGTGCCACCAGCAGGGTGATCGGGAGAATTAAAAATGAGCAGTTCTTC
.	TRBD1	TRBV6-5	TRBJ1-5	CASSRPGGDNQPQHF	TGTGCCAGCAGTCGACCAGGGGGTGACAATCAGCCCCAGCATTTT
.	TRBD2	TRBV4-3	TRBJ2-1	CASSPLGGRAQFF	TGCGCCAGCAGCCCCCTGGGCGGGAGGGCGCAGTTCTTC
once	.	TRBV3-1/TRBV3-2	TRBJ2-5	CASSQEIDRPRETQYF	TGTGCCAGCAGCCAAGAGATAGACAGGCCCCGTGAGACCCAGTACTTC
.	.	TRBV21-1	TRBJ1-5	CASSRLFTNQPQHF	TGTGCCAGCAGCAGGCTCTTCACCAATCAGCCCCAGCATTTT
.	.	TRBV12-3/TRBV12-4	TRBJ2-7	CASSLTGAASPYF	TGTGCCAGCAGTTTAACGGGAGCTGCGAGCCCGTACTTC
.	TRBD2	TRBV11-2	TRBJ2-3	CASSPTLAGGSTDTQYF	TGTGCCAGCAGCCCCACCCTCGCGGGGGGAAGCACAGATACGCAGTATTTT
.	TRBD1	TRBV6-5	TRBJ1-1	CASSHQGGNTEAFF	TGTGCCAGCAGTCACCAGGGGGGGAACACTGAAGCTTTCTTT
once	TRBD1	TRBV6-5	TRBJ2-2	CASSSGGLPGELFF	TGTGCCAGCAGTTCAGGGGGCCTTCCCGGGGAGCTGTTTTTT
.	TRBD1	TRBV11-3	TRBJ2-7	CASSLGGTGHYEQYF	TGTGCCAGCAGCTTAGGTGGGACAGGGCACTACGAGCAGTACTTC
.	.	TRBV18	TRBJ1-4	CASSPPGLGEKLFF	TGTGCCAGCTCACCACCGGGACTGGGAGAAAAACTGTTTTTT
.	.	TRBV27	TRBJ2-2	CASSLSLAAGSGELFF	TGTGCCAGCAGTTTATCGTTGGCGGCCGGTAGCGGGGAGCTGTTTTTT
.	TRBD1	TRBV6-5	TRBJ1-6	CASRVQGQLGSPLHF	TGTGCCAGCAGGGTTCAGGGACAGCTGGGATCACCCCTCCACTTT
.	.	TRBV24-1	TRBJ1-2	CATSRGSRPYGYTF	TGTGCCACCAGTAGGGGATCGAGGCCTTATGGCTACACCTTC
.	.	TRBV19	TRBJ2-7	CASSSSPQRASTYEQYF	TGTGCCAGTAGTAGCTCTCCCCAGCGGGCTTCTACTTACGAGCAGTACTTC
.	TRBD2	TRBV30	TRBJ2-5	CAWSVPRTSGRRTQYF	TGTGCCTGGAGTGTACCCCGGACTAGCGGGAGAAGGACCCAGTACTTC
.	.	TRBV11-1	TRBJ1-6	CASSLARRSPLHF	TGTGCCAGCAGCTTAGCGCGAAGATCACCCCTCCACTTT
.	TRBD1	TRBV6-2/TRBV6-3	TRBJ1-3	CASSSAPGQDGNTIYF	TGTGCCAGCAGTTCCGCGCCGGGACAGGACGGAAACACCATATATTTT
.	.	TRBV2	TRBJ2-5	CASSEREQETQYF	TGTGCCAGCAGTGAACGGGAACAAGAGACCCAGTACTTC
.	.	TRBV28	TRBJ2-7	CASSLWQGHSSYEQYF	TGTGCCAGCAGTTTATGGCAGGGGCACAGCTCCTACGAGCAGTACTTC